This T cell receptor beta chain was captured in a study of regulatory T cells in long-lasting Graves disease. Between the trimmed V and J ends, which lost 3 bases and 1 base, there was a span of 12 bases. The length of the CDR3 is 15 residues. Germline V gene sequence: CDR1 MNHNS, CDR2 SASEGT. Both iRepertoire HTBI primers and Arm-PCR of CDR3 regions were used to build the TCR beta libraries. TCRdb independently ran MiXCR on the multiplex PCR reads; one entry per CDR3 protein. The repertoire holds a few hundred thousand distinct CDR3 sequences, more than 20% seen once, with approximately 60% in the top ten. This clonotype was picked up many times. Time point described: persistent/refractory GD, antithyroid drugs over 5 years with positive TRAb. RNA extracted from PBMCs served as the sequencing template.

The chain recombines TRBV6-1 with TRBJ2-5; D is unclear. Here the sequenced sample was peripheral blood mononuclear cells (PBMCs), taken when the disease was refractory, from a patient treated with antithyroid drugs. This clonotype was sampled from a female donor with Graves disease. The CDR3 loop is CASSDPHSSQETQYF. DNA of the CDR3: TGTGCCAGCAGTGACCCACACTCATCCCAAGAGACCCAGTACTTC.